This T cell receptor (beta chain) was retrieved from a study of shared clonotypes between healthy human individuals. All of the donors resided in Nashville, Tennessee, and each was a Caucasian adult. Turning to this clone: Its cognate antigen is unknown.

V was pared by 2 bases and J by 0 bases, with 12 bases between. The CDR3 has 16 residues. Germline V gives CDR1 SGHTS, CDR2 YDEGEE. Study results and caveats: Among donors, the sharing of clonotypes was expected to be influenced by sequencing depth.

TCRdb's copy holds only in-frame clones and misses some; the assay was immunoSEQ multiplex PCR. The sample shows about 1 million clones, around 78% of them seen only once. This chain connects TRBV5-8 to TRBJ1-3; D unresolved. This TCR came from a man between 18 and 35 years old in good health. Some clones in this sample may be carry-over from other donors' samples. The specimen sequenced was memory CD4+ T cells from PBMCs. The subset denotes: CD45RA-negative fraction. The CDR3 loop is CASSFYGLSSGNTIYF. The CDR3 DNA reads TGTGCCAGCAGCTTTTATGGGTTGAGCTCTGGAAACACCATATATTTT.